Listed here are 2 T cell receptor beta chains from one sample, sequenced in a study of graft-versus-host responses after intestinal transplantation. No antigens are known for them. Using immunoSEQ multiplex PCR, the repertoire was profiled, and TCRdb retains in-frame clones only, with some absent. Here the sample spans around 96,000 clones, around nine tenths being singletons. Sequencing was performed on unstimulated CD4+ T cells sorted from spleen or lymph node cells, taken before intestinal transplant. The origin of the receptors is a human donor who received an intestinal transplant.

The V gene is TRBV9, the J gene TRBJ2-2; no clear D. Germline CDR1 SGDLS, CDR2 YYNGEE. Deletions cut 0 bases from V and 0 bases from J, with 9 bases between. This CDR3 is 16 amino acids long. The CDR3 loop reads CASSVDSRANTGELFF. CDR3 nucleotides: TGTGCCAGCAGCGTAGATAGCAGAGCGAACACCGGGGAGCTGTTTTTT.

The chain couples TRBV5-1 to TRBJ2-7; D is perhaps TRBD2 (6 bases). The germline gives CDR1 SGHRS, CDR2 YFSETQ. Trimming took 1 base from V and 2 from J, leaving 10 bases between them. This CDR3 contains 14 residues. The CDR3 is CASSLLRDAYEQYF. CDR3 coding DNA: TGCGCCAGCAGCTTGTTGCGGGATGCCTACGAGCAGTACTTC.